The rows below give T cell receptor beta chains drawn from one sample of a study of CD4 and CD8 cells across lung adenocarcinoma regions. Using its own MiXCR run on the PCR reads, TCRdb lists one record per CDR3 protein. Of 3,000 to 3,500 distinct CDR3 sequences listed, 45% to 60% are singletons. Sequencing was done on a sample of CD4+ T cells from the center of a lung tumor. All receptors come from a female donor with lung adenocarcinoma. The CD4 and CD8 labels of this study may be unreliable. Each CDR3 is given with its conserved first and last residue. A clone size is listed for some rows: how often the clone was seen (once, few, many), or a class if it is expanded.

j_call: TRBJ2-2; v_call: TRBV6-5; clone_size: medium-sized; cdr3_aa: CASSYRTGTGELFF
j_call: TRBJ2-2; v_call: TRBV27; clone_size: NA; cdr3_aa: CATRTGDETGELFF
j_call: NA; v_call: TRBV10-2; clone_size: NA; cdr3_aa: CASSETWTGGYEQYF
j_call: TRBJ2-1; v_call: TRBV6-5; clone_size: NA; cdr3_aa: CASSYPETGNTNNEQFF
j_call: TRBJ2-5; v_call: TRBV7-2; clone_size: NA; cdr3_aa: CASSRSGRGETQYF
j_call: NA; v_call: TRBV10-2; clone_size: NA; cdr3_aa: CASSDRDSYYEQYF
j_call: TRBJ2-3; v_call: TRBV7-2; clone_size: medium-sized; cdr3_aa: CASSPRATPGDTQYF
j_call: NA; v_call: TRBV6-1; clone_size: NA; cdr3_aa: CASSGMDSGWETQYF
j_call: TRBJ2-4; v_call: TRBV6-1; clone_size: NA; cdr3_aa: CASSEMASGRNIQYF
j_call: TRBJ1-2; v_call: TRBV27; clone_size: NA; cdr3_aa: CASSPGTGIGYGYTF
j_call: TRBJ2-3; v_call: TRBV6-1; clone_size: NA; cdr3_aa: CASSGASGKETQYF
j_call: TRBJ1-1; v_call: TRBV27; clone_size: NA; cdr3_aa: CASSFRGRLTNTEAFF
j_call: TRBJ1-5; v_call: TRBV7-2; clone_size: medium-sized; cdr3_aa: CASSLSDRREPQHF
j_call: TRBJ2-1; v_call: TRBV6-1; clone_size: few; cdr3_aa: CASSRYNEQFF
j_call: TRBJ2-5; v_call: TRBV6-1; clone_size: NA; cdr3_aa: CASSPGLPPETQYF
j_call: TRBJ2-4; v_call: TRBV27; clone_size: medium-sized; cdr3_aa: CASTNLGGEGNIQYF
j_call: TRBJ1-5; v_call: TRBV7-2; clone_size: NA; cdr3_aa: CASSQGSLKQPQHF
j_call: TRBJ2-1; v_call: TRBV10-3; clone_size: NA; cdr3_aa: CALSRLAGALYNEQFF
j_call: NA; v_call: TRBV6-1; clone_size: once; cdr3_aa: CASRQGSAETQYF
j_call: TRBJ2-1; v_call: TRBV6-1; clone_size: NA; cdr3_aa: CASVGPGFEQFF
j_call: TRBJ2-3; v_call: TRBV6-1; clone_size: NA; cdr3_aa: CASSEASGKNTQYF
j_call: TRBJ2-3; v_call: TRBV9; clone_size: NA; cdr3_aa: CASSLIAGGPVDTQYF
j_call: NA; v_call: TRBV6-5; clone_size: NA; cdr3_aa: CASSYSNPARSYEQYF
j_call: TRBJ2-5; v_call: TRBV7-2; clone_size: NA; cdr3_aa: CASSLERGLWQTQYF
j_call: TRBJ1-2; v_call: TRBV6-5; clone_size: NA; cdr3_aa: CASSYSGQHNYGSFF
j_call: TRBJ2-3; v_call: TRBV7-6; clone_size: medium-sized; cdr3_aa: CASSLGASGSGADTQYF
j_call: TRBJ2-2; v_call: TRBV6-1; clone_size: medium-sized; cdr3_aa: CASSERTGNTGELFF
j_call: NA; v_call: TRBV10-1; clone_size: few; cdr3_aa: CATELGGTDTQYF
j_call: TRBJ2-3; v_call: TRBV6-1; clone_size: large; cdr3_aa: CASSRAGAPSDTQYF
j_call: TRBJ2-5; v_call: TRBV11-1; clone_size: NA; cdr3_aa: CASSLDVYQEAQYF
j_call: TRBJ1-4; v_call: TRBV6-1; clone_size: NA; cdr3_aa: CASSERGRAEKLFF
j_call: TRBJ2-5; v_call: TRBV6-1; clone_size: NA; cdr3_aa: CASSGGRGQDTQYF
j_call: NA; v_call: TRBV4-1; clone_size: NA; cdr3_aa: CASSLYDNEQFF
j_call: TRBJ2-2; v_call: TRBV6-5; clone_size: NA; cdr3_aa: CASSYTTGRGELFF
j_call: TRBJ1-2; v_call: TRBV27; clone_size: few; cdr3_aa: CASSFSFNYGYTF
j_call: TRBJ2-1; v_call: TRBV6-1; clone_size: NA; cdr3_aa: CASSDLSGGANEQFF